A single sample gave rise to the 7 T cell receptor beta chains below, sequenced in a study of shared clonotypes between healthy human individuals. Here immunoSEQ multiplex PCR was the method, and the copy in TCRdb shows in-frame clones only, minus some. The top ten hold roughly 1.7% of the sample, which has some 2.1 million clones, over 85% seen once. Naive-designated CD8 cells lacked CD45RO, were positively enriched for CCR7, and omitted terminally differentiated effector memory CD45RA+ cells. The material sequenced was naive CD8+ T cells from PBMCs. The origin of the receptors is a man younger than 30 in good health. Some clones in this sample may be carry-over from other donors' samples.

This clone was seen just once. This may be a read error: a much more frequent sequence differs by one nucleotide. This chain connects TRBV5-5 to TRBJ2-1; D not certain. CDR3 length: 10 amino acids. Germline loops: CDR1 SGHKS, CDR2 YYEKEE (reference sequence). The germline V and J ends were trimmed by 2 bases and 9 bases, with 3 bases remaining between them. The CDR3 protein is CASSLIEQFF. Written as DNA, the CDR3 is TGTGCCAGCAGCTTAATTGAGCAGTTCTTC.

The chain employs TRBV5-1 and TRBJ2-7, with D possibly being TRBD1 (8 bases). Germline loops: CDR1 SGHRS, CDR2 YFSETQ. The CDR3 extends over 17 amino acids. Trimming took 1 base from V and 1 from J, leaving 18 bases between them. CDR3: CASSLWSGDRFSYEQYF. CDR3 nucleotide sequence: TGCGCCAGCAGCTTGTGGAGCGGGGACAGGTTTTCCTACGAGCAGTACTTC.

Only a few counts were recorded for this clone. This chain uses TRBV19 with TRBJ1-5, with unresolved D. CDR3 length equals 11 residues. Germline loops: CDR1 LNHDA, CDR2 SQIVND (reference sequence). V was shortened by 7 bases and J by 9 bases, with 10 bases between the two germline ends. CDR3: CASIATGPQHF. CDR3 DNA sequence: TGTGCCAGTATCGCGACTGGGCCCCAGCATTTT. Full variable domain (remainder filled in from reference TRBV19 and TRBJ1-5): DGGITQSPKYLFRKEGQNVTLSCEQNLNHDAMYWYRQDPGQGLRLIYYSQIVNDFQKGDIAEGYSVSREKKESFPLTVTSAQKNPTAFYLCASIATGPQHFGDGTRLSIL.

Points on this clone: This CDR3 is also generated by other DNA sequences in the sample. The V and J genes are TRBV4-1 and TRBJ2-7; D not certain. The CDR3 contains 13 residues. V was shortened by 0 bases and J by 3 bases, with 6 bases between the two germline ends. CDR1 is MGHRA, CDR2 YSYEKL, per germline. CDR3 bases: TGCGCCAGCAGCCAAGATGATAGCTACGAGCAGTACTTC. This encodes CASSQDDSYEQYF.

Comments on this clone: In the same sample, other DNA sequences code for this CDR3. V is TRBV7-9 and J is TRBJ2-2, with 9 bases identical to TRBD1. Trimming took 5 bases from V and 1 from J; bases not matched to a gene: 5. Per germline, CDR1 SEHNR and CDR2 FQNEAQ (reference sequence). This CDR3 is 16 amino acids long. CDR3 nucleotides: TGTGCCAGCAGCCCAAGGACAGGGGAGAACACCGGGGAGCTGTTTTTT. This encodes CASSPRTGENTGELFF.

The rearrangement links TRBV7-9 to TRBJ2-1, with 9 bases matching TRBD2. Germline V gives CDR1 SEHNR, CDR2 FQNEAQ (reference sequence). There are 18 residues in the CDR3. V lost 5 bases and J lost 7; bases outside the gene matches: 18. For the CDR3, the DNA is TGTGCCAGCAGCAGAAACACCGGGACTAGCTGGAGGAGTAATGAGCAGTTCTTC. Translated: CASSRNTGTSWRSNEQFF.

Notes on this clone: This sample also contains other DNA sequences that code for the same CDR3. This rearrangement joins TRBV19 to TRBJ2-7; 10 positions match TRBD2. V was pared by 2 bases and J by 3 bases, with 1 base of the junction left unmatched. The CDR3 has 14 amino acids. Germline lookup yields CDR1 LNHDA and CDR2 SQIVND (reference sequence). CDR3 region: CASSISSGSYEQYF. In nucleotides, the CDR3 is TGTGCCAGTAGTATATCTAGCGGGAGCTACGAGCAGTACTTC. Looking up the rest from reference TRBV19 and TRBJ2-7 gives the full variable domain: DGGITQSPKYLFRKEGQNVTLSCEQNLNHDAMYWYRQDPGQGLRLIYYSQIVNDFQKGDIAEGYSVSREKKESFPLTVTSAQKNPTAFYLCASSISSGSYEQYFGPGTRLTVT.